This T cell receptor beta chain was captured in a study of T cell repertoires in cytomegalovirus infection. General observations from the study: Carriage of CMV together with the relevant HLA was identifiable through cumulative public TCR beta family frequency.

This clonotype was found many times. Its target is unknown. MiXCR, applied by TCRdb to the reads, yields one record per CDR3 protein. The sample lists about half a million distinct CDR3 sequences, under 45% occurring once. The CDR3 covers 15 residues. Per germline, CDR1 SGHTA and CDR2 FQGNSA. Deletions cut 8 bases from V and 4 bases from J, with 21 bases between. Material: cultured PBMCs, obtained from culture after CMV antigen stimulation. The sequence came from a human donor in good health (CMV status not recorded). Some clones in this sample may be carry-over from other donors' samples. The genes are TRBV7-2 and TRBJ2-7; D possibly matches TRBD1 or TRBD2 (5 bases each). This CDR3 reads CASQLGPFESYEQYF. In DNA, the CDR3 is TGTGCCAGCCAATTGGGACCTTTTGAGTCGTACGAGCAGTACTTC.